The clone carrying this TCR beta chain turned up a few times. Its target is not known. The sample is drawn from a study of post-analysis software for immune sequencing data. Study-level background: Recorded disease courses covered relapsing-remitting, secondary progressive and progressive-relapsing multiple sclerosis. Some patients had no subtype annotation.

Unique molecular identifiers featured in each of the TCR beta cDNA libraries. cDNA molecules numbering 400,000 to 550,000 came from roughly 1 to 10 million T cells. TCRdb passed the PCR reads through MiXCR, listing each CDR3 protein once. Counted here are about 260,000 distinct CDR3 sequences, 36% occurring once; the ten biggest clones make up around 4.8%. Overall study findings and caveats: TRBV5-6, TRBV5-1 and TRBV20-1 were among 4 or 5 TRBV segments more frequent in patients than controls. Controls had significantly higher normalized Chao1 diversity than multiple sclerosis patients. Samples sharing a preparation batch grouped tightly together when assessed by F measure.

This CDR3 contains 11 residues. V gave up 3 bases and J gave up 6 bases, with 2 bases separating them. CDR1 is SEHNR, CDR2 FQNEAQ, per germline (reference sequence). This chain links TRBV7-9 with TRBJ2-2; no clear D. Sequencing was done on a sample of blood. The sequence was obtained from a girl under 18 with multiple sclerosis. CDR3 protein: CASSFPGELFF. CDR3 bases: TGTGCCAGCAGCTTTCCCGGGGAGCTGTTTTTT.